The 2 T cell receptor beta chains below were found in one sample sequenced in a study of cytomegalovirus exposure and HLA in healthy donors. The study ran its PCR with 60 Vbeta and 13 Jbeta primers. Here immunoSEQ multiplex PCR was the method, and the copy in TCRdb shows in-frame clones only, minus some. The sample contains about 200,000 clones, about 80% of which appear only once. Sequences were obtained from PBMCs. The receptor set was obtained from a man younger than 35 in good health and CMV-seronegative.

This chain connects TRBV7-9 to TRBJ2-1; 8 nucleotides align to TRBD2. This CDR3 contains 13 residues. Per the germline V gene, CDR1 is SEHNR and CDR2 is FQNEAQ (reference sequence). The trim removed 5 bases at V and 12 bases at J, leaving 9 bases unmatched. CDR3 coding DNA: TGTGCCAGCAGCCTACTAGCGGACGAACGGCAGTTCTTC. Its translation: CASSLLADERQFF.

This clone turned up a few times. CDR3 nucleotide sequence: TGTGCCAGCAGTGAGTACTTGGGACAGGGTCATCAGCCCCAGCATTTT. This encodes CASSEYLGQGHQPQHF. The chain carries TRBV6-1 and TRBJ1-5, with TRBD1 identical over 9 bases. This CDR3 has 16 residues. Germline lookup yields CDR1 MNHNS and CDR2 SASEGT. The junction had 8 bases not matched to a gene; V was cut back by 3 bases and J by 5 bases.